The T cell receptor (beta chain) under discussion was sequenced for a study of cytomegalovirus exposure and HLA in healthy donors. The PCR employed 60 Vbeta primers together with 13 Jbeta primers. Repertoires were generated with immunoSEQ multiplex PCR, while TCRdb's copy carries only in-frame clones and drops some. This sample has 70,000 to 95,000 clones, with about three quarters found just once. The sample consisted of PBMCs. The sequence was collected from a man under 40 in good health and CMV-seropositive.

CDR3 in amino acids: CASSIDRHPGYTF. For the CDR3, the DNA is TGTGCCAGTAGTATAGATCGACACCCTGGCTACACCTTC. The chain couples TRBV19 to TRBJ1-2; D remains ambiguous. Trimming left V 0 bases short and J 7 bases short, with 9 bases between. CDR3 length: 13 residues. Germline V gene sequence: CDR1 LNHDA, CDR2 SQIVND (reference sequence).